Below are 21 T cell receptor beta chains sequenced from a single sample in a study of shared clonotypes between healthy human individuals. Sequencing was performed with immunoSEQ multiplex PCR; in TCRdb, only in-frame clones are kept and a portion is missing. This sample has around 1,900,000 clones; just under 95% occur once, and the top ten carry roughly 1.7%. Naive CD8 cells comprised CD45RO-negative, CCR7-positively selected cells, excluding terminally differentiated effector memory CD45RA+ cells. The sequenced sample was naive CD8+ T cells from PBMCs. The receptors stem from a man between 18 and 29 years old in good health. Some clones in this sample may be carry-over from other donors' samples.

The chain links TRBV10-3 to TRBJ2-4; TRBD1 is a possible D gene (5 bases). CDR3 size: 14 residues. CDR1 is ENHRY, CDR2 SYGVKD, per germline. Between the trimmed V and J ends, which lost 9 bases and 0 bases, there was a span of 12 bases. CDR3 coding DNA: TGTGCCATTAAGGGGTTTTTAGCCAAAAACATTCAGTACTTC. Amino acids: CAIKGFLAKNIQYF.

This chain connects TRBV19 to TRBJ1-1, with D uncertain. The CDR3 covers 13 residues. The germline V gene encodes CDR1 LNHDA and CDR2 SQIVND (reference sequence). V was pared by 10 bases and J by 0 bases, with 12 bases between. CDR3 bases: TGTGCCACGAGACGGACCATGAACACTGAAGCTTTCTTT. This codes for CATRRTMNTEAFF.

This clone came up once. Other nucleotide sequences from this sample produce the same CDR3. The V call is TRBV9, the J call TRBJ2-1; D uncertain. Trimming took off 0 bases at V and 5 bases at J, with 6 bases between the two ends. This CDR3 is built from 13 residues. Germline V gives CDR1 SGDLS, CDR2 YYNGEE. The CDR3 DNA reads TGTGCCAGCAGCGTAGGTGGGAACAATGAGCAGTTCTTC. Its protein product is CASSVGGNNEQFF.

The rearrangement joins TRBV29-1 to TRBJ2-5; the D is unclear. CDR1 and CDR2 (germline): SQVTM, ANQGSEA. The CDR3 has 13 residues. V dropped 7 bases and J dropped 5 bases, with 17 bases sitting between them. CDR3 sequence reads: CSACGSSGETQYF. The CDR3 bases are TGCAGCGCCTGCGGTTCTAGTGGGGAGACCCAGTACTTC.

The V call is TRBV2, the J call TRBJ1-1; the D gene is possibly TRBD1 (5 bases). Germline V gene lookup returns CDR1 SNHLY and CDR2 FYNNEI. V lost 0 bases and J 10 bases, leaving 9 bases between the germline ends. This CDR3 spans 12 amino acids. The CDR3 DNA reads as TGTGCCAGCAGTGAAGCGTTGAGGGGAGCTTTCTTT. Translation: CASSEALRGAFF.

The chain recombines TRBV6-5 with TRBJ2-2, with 8 positions matching TRBD2. Per the germline V gene, CDR1 is MNHEY and CDR2 is SVGAGI. This CDR3 has 16 amino acids. With V trimmed by 4 bases and J by 2 bases, 6 bases remained unmatched. CDR3: CASSFTSGENTGELFF. CDR3 bases: TGTGCCAGCAGTTTTACTAGCGGAGAAAACACCGGGGAGCTGTTTTTT.

This clone was seen a handful of times. The chain carries TRBV2 and TRBJ2-7; maybe TRBD2 (6 bases). The CDR3 length is 14 residues. Trimming left V 7 bases short and J 0 bases short, with 13 bases between. Per the germline V gene, CDR1 is SNHLY and CDR2 is FYNNEI. CDR3 DNA: TGTGCCAGCACCCCCGTCGGGGGCTCCTACGAGCAGTACTTC. It is translated as CASTPVGGSYEQYF. The full variable domain, completed using reference TRBV2 and TRBJ2-7, is EPEVTQTPSHQVTQMGQEVILRCVPISNHLYFYWYRQILGQKVEFLVSFYNNEISEKSEIFDDQFSVERPDGSNFTLKIRSTKLEDSAMYFCASTPVGGSYEQYFGPGTRLTVT.

This clone has a single count. The CDR3 DNA is TGTGCCACGAGACCGGGCCGGAGCACAGATACGCAGTATTTT. Amino acids: CATRPGRSTDTQYF. V is TRBV10-3 and J is TRBJ2-3; D is undetermined. With 10 bases removed from V and 0 bases from J, the gap between germline ends came to 14 bases. The CDR3 totals 14 residues. Looked up from germline, CDR1 is ENHRY and CDR2 is SYGVKD.

The V gene is TRBV30, the J gene TRBJ2-1; no clear D gene. Germline assignment: CDR1 GTSNPN and CDR2 SVGIG (reference sequence). Trimming removed 2 bases at V and 9 bases at J, with 8 bases between. The CDR3 runs to 11 residues. This CDR3 reads CAWSLGVEQFF. CDR3 DNA: TGTGCCTGGAGTCTAGGAGTTGAGCAGTTCTTC.

The gene calls are TRBV27 and TRBJ2-2, with D possibly being TRBD1 (6 bases). CDR3 size: 17 residues. V lost 3 bases, J lost 1 base, and 15 bases lay in between. CDR1 is MNHEY, CDR2 SMNVEV, per germline (reference sequence). CDR3 sequence: CASSFVQSTGNTGELFF. The CDR3, as DNA: TGTGCCAGCAGTTTTGTTCAGTCGACAGGGAACACCGGGGAGCTGTTTTTT.

In this sample, this clone turned up a few times. The rearrangement joins TRBV2 to TRBJ1-1, with no clear D. The germline V and J ends were trimmed by 4 bases and 4 bases, with 7 bases remaining between them. This CDR3 is built from 12 residues. Germline V gene lookup returns CDR1 SNHLY and CDR2 FYNNEI. CDR3 sequence: CASSGTPTEAFF. In DNA form, the CDR3 reads TGTGCCAGCAGTGGAACACCCACTGAAGCTTTCTTT.

This CDR3 reads CASSLGTLNSPLHF. The CDR3 region has the DNA TGTGCCAGCAGCTTGGGGACACTCAATTCACCCCTCCACTTT. The chain recombines TRBV11-2 with TRBJ1-6, with a tentative D call TRBD1 (6 bases). CDR3 length: 14 residues. Trimming removed 3 bases from V and 7 bases from J, with 10 bases in between. Germline CDR1 is SGHAT and CDR2 is FQNNGV.

The rearrangement links TRBV5-6 to TRBJ2-7, with D maybe TRBD2 (6 bases). The CDR3 totals 14 residues. V was pared by 4 bases and J by 2 bases, with 13 bases between. CDR1 is SGHDT and CDR2 is YYEEEE in the germline V gene. In DNA, the CDR3 is TGTGCCAGCAGCGAGGGACTGATAACCTACGAGCAGTACTTC. This codes for CASSEGLITYEQYF.

CDR3 DNA sequence: TGTGCCAGCAGCCCAGGGACAGTCTACACCGGGGAGCTGTTTTTT. Translation: CASSPGTVYTGELFF. This chain uses TRBV5-4 with TRBJ2-2; 7 bases agree with TRBD1. In germline, CDR1 is SGHNT, CDR2 YYREEE (reference sequence). The J segment lost 3 bases and the V segment lost 4 bases, leaving 6 bases of the junction unmatched. The CDR3 totals 15 residues.

This chain joins TRBV7-9 and TRBJ1-1; no clear D. Trimming removed 5 bases at V and 3 bases at J, with 16 bases between. Germline-derived CDR1 and CDR2 are SEHNR and FQNEAQ (reference sequence). This CDR3 contains 15 residues. Here the CDR3 DNA reads TGTGCCAGCAGCATCCCCGAGGAGGGAGACACTGAAGCTTTCTTT. The encoded protein is CASSIPEEGDTEAFF.

This clone showed up just once. The V call is TRBV27, the J call TRBJ1-5; D call uncertain. CDR1 and CDR2 (germline): MNHEY, SMNVEV (reference sequence). Trimming pared 5 bases from V and 7 bases from J, leaving 21 bases between. The CDR3 sequence is 16 residues long. CDR3 sequence: CASSNLGGRWVQPQHF. The CDR3 bases are TGTGCCAGCAGTAACCTTGGCGGTCGGTGGGTCCAGCCCCAGCATTTT.

The rearrangement joins TRBV5-1 to TRBJ2-5, with 10 bases identical to TRBD1. Germline assignment: CDR1 SGHRS and CDR2 YFSETQ. J gave up 4 bases and V 2 bases, and 8 bases lay outside the gene matches. There are 16 residues in the CDR3. The CDR3 DNA reads as TGCGCCAGCAGCTTCGCCCGGGACAGGGGTTTAGAGACCCAGTACTTC. It specifies CASSFARDRGLETQYF.

This clone appeared once. This chain links TRBV5-1 with TRBJ2-7, with a weak D call TRBD2 (5 bases). Trimming cost V 1 base and J 7 bases, with 12 bases left between them. This CDR3 region has 13 residues. Germline values: CDR1 SGHRS, CDR2 YFSETQ. CDR3 region: CASSLLAVREQYF. The CDR3 DNA is TGCGCCAGCAGCTTGCTAGCCGTACGGGAGCAGTACTTC. Using reference TRBV5-1 and TRBJ2-7 for the parts outside the CDR3, the full variable domain is KAGVTQTPRYLIKTRGQQVTLSCSPISGHRSVSWYQQTPGQGLQFLFEYFSETQRNKGNFPGRFSGRQFSNSRSEMNVSTLELGDSALYLCASSLLAVREQYFGPGTRLTVT.

The chain combines TRBV2 with TRBJ2-5; TRBD2 agrees at 7 bases. The CDR3 spans 14 residues. Germline trimming cut 9 bases from V and 2 bases from J; bases unmatched to any gene: 9. CDR1 is SNHLY, CDR2 FYNNEI, per germline. The CDR3 sequence: CARGGDSIQETQYF. The CDR3 bases are TGTGCCAGGGGAGGGGACTCTATTCAAGAGACCCAGTACTTC.

The CDR3, as DNA: TGTGCCAGCAGTCCGTCCCGGGACAGGGTATGGTATGGCTACACCTTC. Protein: CASSPSRDRVWYGYTF. This chain joins TRBV28 and TRBJ1-2; 9 bases map to TRBD1. Trimming removed 5 bases from V and 5 bases from J; junction bases left unmatched: 12. The CDR3 is 16 residues long. CDR1 and CDR2 from the germline V gene are MDHEN and SYDVKM.

CDR3: CASSQDKGLLGQAGANVLTF. The CDR3 DNA is TGCGCCAGCAGCCAAGATAAGGGCTTGCTGGGGCAGGCTGGGGCCAACGTCCTGACTTTC. V gene TRBV4-1 combines with J gene TRBJ2-6, with D possibly TRBD1 on 5 matching bases. Trimming stripped 0 bases from V and 2 bases from J, with 20 bases between. The germline gives CDR1 MGHRA, CDR2 YSYEKL. The CDR3 has 20 residues.